This is a list of T cell receptor beta chains from one sample in a study of T-cell reconstitution after alpha-beta-depleted transplantation in children. A single record per CDR3 protein comes from TCRdb applying MiXCR to the PCR reads. The sample holds some 260,000 distinct CDR3 sequences, roughly 25% seen once. Sample: PBMCs, mostly from graft donor cells, taken 360 days after TCRalphabeta/CD19-depleted stem cell transplant. Every receptor here comes from a female patient aged 2 to 10 who had a stem cell transplant for congenital amegakaryocytic thrombocytopenia, so the T cells may come from the graft donor. Each CDR3 is given with its conserved first and last residue.

TRBJ2-1 | TRBV10-3 | CAISEGAGGKNEQFF
TRBJ2-2 | TRBV6-2/TRBV6-3 | CASSYVGELFF
TRBJ2-5 | TRBV9 | CASSVRTGAETQYF
TRBJ2-7 | TRBV20-1 | CSARGLGDYEQYF
TRBJ1-5 | TRBV5-7 | CASSFLGREANQPQHF
TRBJ2-2 | TRBV6-2/TRBV6-3 | CASTLTTERTGELFF
TRBJ2-5 | TRBV28 | CASSIPGREQETQYF
TRBJ2-1 | TRBV5-1 | CASSSRTSGGLRYNEQFF
TRBJ1-2 | TRBV29-1 | CSVHWGRGYGYTF
TRBJ2-3 | TRBV7-2 | CASSSTSGRALDTQYF
TRBJ2-5 | TRBV5-1 | CASNLPGVQETQYF
TRBJ2-5 | TRBV4-1 | CASSQEPPDRPRTQYF
TRBJ2-3 | TRBV10-3 | CAIRGDRGTDTQYF
TRBJ2-5 | TRBV20-1 | CSAGGEETQYF
TRBJ1-2 | TRBV3-1 | CASTDHYGYTF
TRBJ2-1 | TRBV20-1 | CSARDMGPYYNEQFF